This T cell receptor beta chain originates from a study of shared clonotypes between healthy human individuals (dated by TCRdb to the early 2020s). About the study as a whole: The cohort included a few men and a couple of women between 18 and 49 years of age. For each donor, three plates each were used for CD4 naive and CD4 memory, two plates were used for CD8 naive, and one plate was used for CD8 memory. Different laboratories and diverse techniques were used to prepare libraries and sequence TCR repertoires, to increase sequencing depth and limit assay-specific biases. Leukapheresis yielded between about 0.9 and 9 billion PBMCs per donor. Blood TCR repertoires of five healthy adults were deeply sequenced to estimate repertoire size and the extent of clonotype sharing between individuals.

TCR CDR3 regions were amplified from genomic DNA by multiplex PCR using the deep immunoSEQ assay. Extracted genomic DNA from each cell subset was spread evenly across all wells of several immunoSEQ 96-well plates, with each plate serving as a replicate. For sorted subsets, 150 to 250 ng of genomic DNA, equivalent to 25,000 to 35,000 T cell genomes, went into each replicate PCR. Purified libraries were quantified with a Qubit 3.0 fluorometer, sized on a Bioanalyzer 2100, and re-quantified with the KAPA Library Quantification kit. Each immunoSEQ 96-well plate was sequenced on its own single-read 150-cycle Illumina NextSeq 550 flow cell. Under the source paper's analysis protocol: Because the immunoSEQ output held only junctional sequences and lacked quality scores, the filtering could not match the filtering applied to full-length reads. To assign V/J genes and CDR3, sequences were annotated using PyIR, a Python wrapper for IgBLAST v1.9, with IMGT germline references. Any read was removed if the V/J assignment was weak (E-value above 1e-6), the CDR3 was missing, or the read contained stop codons, out-of-frame junctions, or ambiguous translated residues. A V3J clonotype was defined by an identical inferred V gene, J gene, and CDR3 amino acid sequence. To compute the percentage overlap between repertoires, the number of shared unique clonotypes was divided by the size of the smaller repertoire. Repertoire richness was assessed with RTK rarefaction, the Chao1 estimator, and Recon v2.1 estimates of unobserved clonotypes. OLGA was used to compute generation probabilities for all TCRbeta clonotypes that the gDNA method yielded from four donors. The immuneACCESS repertoire file appears here via TCRdb, limited to in-frame rearrangements. These files lack a portion of the clones; in checked studies, under half of the deficit traces to unresolved V genes, and the cause of the others is not known. The V and J calls and the clone size are those of that table, but D and trimming were determined from the DNA. The sample yields more than 850,000 clones; about 84% were counted once. The ten biggest clones cover approximately 0.5% of the sample.

The CDR3 has 12 amino acids, counting the end cysteine and phenylalanine. The read is trimmed to its CDR3 DNA, 36 bases read in frame from base 1. V is cut by 6 bases and J by 4 bases, and the space between the germline ends is 9 bases. CDR1 and CDR2 were assigned from the germline V gene as MDHEN and SYDVKM. Of note for this clone: Its antigen target is currently unknown. Per-base quality was not reported, and no clone a single base away is much larger than it.

Healthy HIV-negative adults with no recently reported acute infections or vaccinations were included as donors. Every donor was a Caucasian adult residing in Nashville, Tennessee, USA. CD4+ T cells were enriched by magnetic negative selection, after which naive cells were positively selected on CD45RA and the negative fraction was taken as the memory subset. After blood collection by leukapheresis, PBMCs were isolated using Ficoll-Histopaque density gradient centrifugation and then cryopreserved in the vapor phase of liquid nitrogen. Purity and quantity of every magnetically sorted T cell population were checked by analytical flow cytometry. Each sorted fraction had its genomic DNA isolated and then quantified by UV absorbance on a Nanodrop 2000c. Broader findings and caveats from the paper: Estimated clonotype richness was generally larger for naive than for memory subsets. Across a few donors, approximately 4.9% of naive CD4, over 3% of naive CD8, 2.3% of memory CD4, and 0.4% to 0.45% of memory CD8 clonotypes were shared. Based on pairwise subsampling, the degree of clonotype sharing among donors was expected to be affected by sequencing depth. Even with the large sequencing depth, rarefaction of the sorted-subset datasets indicated that sequencing was incomplete. Compared with non-shared clonotypes, the clonotypes found in all four sorted-subset donors had higher generation probabilities. Sampling was restricted to blood, and TCR repertoires in tissue are likely to differ from TCR repertoires in blood. The small number of donors limited the genetic and exposure-history diversity represented.

In this chain, TRBV28 is recombined with TRBJ1-2; the D gene lacks a confident call. The specimen sequenced was memory CD4+ T cells from PBMCs. The cell subset or site label here, explained by the study, means: CD45RA-negative fraction. This clonotype was obtained from a man between 18 and 29 years old in good health. Some clones in this sample may be carry-over from other donors' samples. The CDR3: CASSPSLYGYTF. The sequenced DNA: TGTGCCAGCAGCCCCTCCCTCTATGGCTACACCTTC.